This T cell receptor (beta chain) originates from a study of shared clonotypes between healthy human individuals. Whole-study results and caveats: Only blood was sampled, and tissue TCR repertoires likely differ from blood ones.

The CDR3 runs 16 residues. Germline CDR1 and CDR2: MDHEN and SYDVKM. The ends were cut back, 1 base at V and 1 base at J, with 8 bases in the middle. Genomic DNA for unsorted samples was obtained from tens of millions of PBMCs. Original data processing: ImmunoSEQ sequences covered only the junction and lacked quality scores; filtering therefore differed. Clones were sequenced by immunoSEQ multiplex PCR, and TCRdb holds only the in-frame ones, with some missing. The V and J calls and clone size are taken from that table; D and trimming were inferred from the DNA. The repertoire holds fewer than 650,000 clones, with around three quarters as singletons. Of note for this clone: Its antigen is not identified.

The rearrangement joins TRBV28 to TRBJ2-6, with D unresolved. Sequenced sample: PBMCs. The source of this sequence is a woman aged 40 to 50 in good health. Some clones in this sample may be carry-over from other donors' samples. The CDR3: CASSLFLGSGANVLTF. The CDR3 region has the DNA TGTGCCAGCAGTTTATTTCTAGGGTCTGGGGCCAACGTCCTGACTTTC.